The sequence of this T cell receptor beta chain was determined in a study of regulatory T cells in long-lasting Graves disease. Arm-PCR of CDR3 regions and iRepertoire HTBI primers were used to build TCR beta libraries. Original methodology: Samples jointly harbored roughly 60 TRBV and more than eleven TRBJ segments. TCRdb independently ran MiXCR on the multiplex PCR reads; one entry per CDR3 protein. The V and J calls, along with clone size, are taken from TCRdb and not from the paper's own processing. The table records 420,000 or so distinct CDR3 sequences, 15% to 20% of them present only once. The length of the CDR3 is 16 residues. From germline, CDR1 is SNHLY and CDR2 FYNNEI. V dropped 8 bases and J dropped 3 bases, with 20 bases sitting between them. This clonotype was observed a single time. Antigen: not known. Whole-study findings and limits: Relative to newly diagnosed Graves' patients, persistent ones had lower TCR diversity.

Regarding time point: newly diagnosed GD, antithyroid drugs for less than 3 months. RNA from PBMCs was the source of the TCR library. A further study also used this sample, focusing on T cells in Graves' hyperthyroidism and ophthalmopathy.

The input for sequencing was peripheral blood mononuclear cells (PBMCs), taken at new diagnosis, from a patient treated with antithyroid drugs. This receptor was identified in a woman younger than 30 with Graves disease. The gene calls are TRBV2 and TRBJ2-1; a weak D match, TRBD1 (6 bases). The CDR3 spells CASEWGRVPVYNEQFF. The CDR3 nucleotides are TGTGCCAGCGAATGGGGGCGGGTCCCGGTCTACAATGAGCAGTTCTTC.